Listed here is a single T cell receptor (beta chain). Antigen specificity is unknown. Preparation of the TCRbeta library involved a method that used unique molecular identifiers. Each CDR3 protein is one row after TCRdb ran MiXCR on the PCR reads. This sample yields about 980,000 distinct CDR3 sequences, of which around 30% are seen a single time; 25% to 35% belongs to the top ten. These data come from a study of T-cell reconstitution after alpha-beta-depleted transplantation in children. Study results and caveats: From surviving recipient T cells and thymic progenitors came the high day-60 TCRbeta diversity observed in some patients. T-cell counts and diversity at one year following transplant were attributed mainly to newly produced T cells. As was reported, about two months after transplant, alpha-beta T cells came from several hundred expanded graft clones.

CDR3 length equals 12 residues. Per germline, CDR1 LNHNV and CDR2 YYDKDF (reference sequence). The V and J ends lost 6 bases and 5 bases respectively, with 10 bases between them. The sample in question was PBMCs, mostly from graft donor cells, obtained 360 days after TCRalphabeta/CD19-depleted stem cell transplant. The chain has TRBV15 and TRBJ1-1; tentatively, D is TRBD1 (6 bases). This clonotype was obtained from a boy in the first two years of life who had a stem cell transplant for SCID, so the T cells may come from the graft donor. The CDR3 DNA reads TGTGCCACCAGGCAGGGGAGGACTGAAGCTTTCTTT. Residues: CATRQGRTEAFF.